The clone carrying this T cell receptor beta chain was found once. Antigen specificity is unknown. The record originates from a study of siplizumab effects on memory and regulatory T cells. Per sample, 85,000 to 100,000 TCR templates underwent assay. Profiled with immunoSEQ multiplex PCR; TCRdb holds only in-frame clones, not every one. The table lists about 120,000 clones, over 85% of them singletons. The study, taken as a whole, reports: Both greater diversity than memory cells and a major contribution to the alloresponse seemed to characterize naive T cells. Researchers could map only a minor fraction of alloreactive clones to unstimulated subsets. Treatment with siplizumab left mappable alloreactive CD4+ clones averaging roughly 69% Treg-derived, compared with 25% to 30% in controls.

The CDR3 has 17 amino acids. The ends were cut back, 3 bases at V and 6 bases at J, with 23 bases in the middle. CDR1 KGHSH and CDR2 LQKENI come from the germline V gene. The receptor's source is a human donor in good health. The rearrangement uses TRBV18 and TRBJ1-2, with TRBD1 as a possible D gene (5 bases). The sample was non-Treg CD4+ T cells sorted from blood. The CDR3 sequence is CASSPFLQDIQRDGYTF. CDR3 coding DNA: TGTGCCAGCTCACCCTTCCTACAGGACATCCAAAGAGATGGCTACACCTTC.